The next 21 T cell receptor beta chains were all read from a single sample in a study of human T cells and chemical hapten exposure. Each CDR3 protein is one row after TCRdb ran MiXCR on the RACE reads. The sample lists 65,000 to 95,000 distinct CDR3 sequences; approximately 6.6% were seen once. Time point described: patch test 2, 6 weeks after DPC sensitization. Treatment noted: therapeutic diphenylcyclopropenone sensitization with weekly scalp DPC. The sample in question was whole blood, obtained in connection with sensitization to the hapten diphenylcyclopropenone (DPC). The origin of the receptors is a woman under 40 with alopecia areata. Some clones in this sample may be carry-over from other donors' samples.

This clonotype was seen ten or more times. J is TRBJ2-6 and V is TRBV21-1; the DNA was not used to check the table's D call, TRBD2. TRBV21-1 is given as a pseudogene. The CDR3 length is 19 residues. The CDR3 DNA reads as TGTGCCAGCAGCAAAGCCCCTCATATCCTAATGGCTGGGGCCAACGTCCTGACTTTC. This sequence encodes CASSKAPHILMAGANVLTF.

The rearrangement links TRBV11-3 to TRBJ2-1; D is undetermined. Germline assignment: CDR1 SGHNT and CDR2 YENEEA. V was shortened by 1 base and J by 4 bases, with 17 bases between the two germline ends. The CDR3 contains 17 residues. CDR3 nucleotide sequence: TGTGCCAGCAGCTTAGGTGAAGGTCTTAGAGGTTACAATGAGCAGTTCTTC. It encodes CASSLGEGLRGYNEQFF.

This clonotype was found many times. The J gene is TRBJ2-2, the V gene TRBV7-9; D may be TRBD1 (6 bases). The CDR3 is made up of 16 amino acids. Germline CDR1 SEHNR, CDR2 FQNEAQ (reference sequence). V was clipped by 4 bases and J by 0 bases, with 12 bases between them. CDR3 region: CASSSTGTTNTGELFF. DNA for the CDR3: TGTGCCAGCAGCTCGACCGGGACAACGAACACCGGGGAGCTGTTTTTT.

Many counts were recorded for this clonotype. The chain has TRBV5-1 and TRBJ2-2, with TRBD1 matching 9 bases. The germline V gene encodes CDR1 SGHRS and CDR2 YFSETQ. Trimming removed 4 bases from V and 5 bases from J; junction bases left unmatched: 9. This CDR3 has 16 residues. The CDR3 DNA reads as TGCGCCAGCAGCACCCTTGGGACAGGGAGAACCGGGGAGCTGTTTTTT. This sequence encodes CASSTLGTGRTGELFF.

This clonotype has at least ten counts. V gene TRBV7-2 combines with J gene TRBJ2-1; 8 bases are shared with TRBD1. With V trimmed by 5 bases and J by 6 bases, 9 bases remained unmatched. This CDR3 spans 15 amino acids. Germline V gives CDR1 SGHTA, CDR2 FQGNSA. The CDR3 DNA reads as TGTGCCAGCAGCCTCCAGGGGGCTGGGGCCAATGAGCAGTTCTTC. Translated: CASSLQGAGANEQFF.

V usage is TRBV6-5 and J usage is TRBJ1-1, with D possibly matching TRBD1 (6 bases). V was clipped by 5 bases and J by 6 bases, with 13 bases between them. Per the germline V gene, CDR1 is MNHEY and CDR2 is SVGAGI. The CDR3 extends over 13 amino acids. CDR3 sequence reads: CASSRGGVAEAFF. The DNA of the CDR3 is TGTGCCAGCAGTCGAGGGGGGGTCGCTGAAGCTTTCTTT.

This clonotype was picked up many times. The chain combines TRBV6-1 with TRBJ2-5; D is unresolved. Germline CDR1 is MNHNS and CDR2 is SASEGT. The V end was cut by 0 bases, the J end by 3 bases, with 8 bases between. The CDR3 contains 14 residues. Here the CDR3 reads CASSEAGPEETQYF. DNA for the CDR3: TGTGCCAGCAGTGAAGCCGGGCCGGAAGAGACCCAGTACTTC.

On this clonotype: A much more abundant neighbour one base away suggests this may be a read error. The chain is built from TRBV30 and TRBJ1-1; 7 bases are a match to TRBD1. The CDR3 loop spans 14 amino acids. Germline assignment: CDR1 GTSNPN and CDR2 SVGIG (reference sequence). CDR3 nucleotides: TGTGCCCGGAGTGGGAACAGGGGGAACACTGAAGCTTTCTTT. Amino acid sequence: CARSGNRGNTEAFF.

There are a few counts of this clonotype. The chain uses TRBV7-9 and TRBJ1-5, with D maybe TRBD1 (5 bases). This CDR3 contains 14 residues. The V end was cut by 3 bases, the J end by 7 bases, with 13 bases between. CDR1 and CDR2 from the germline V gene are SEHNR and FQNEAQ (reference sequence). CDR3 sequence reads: CASSLAGSSQPQHF. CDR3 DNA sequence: TGTGCCAGCAGCTTGGCAGGGAGTTCCCAGCCCCAGCATTTT.

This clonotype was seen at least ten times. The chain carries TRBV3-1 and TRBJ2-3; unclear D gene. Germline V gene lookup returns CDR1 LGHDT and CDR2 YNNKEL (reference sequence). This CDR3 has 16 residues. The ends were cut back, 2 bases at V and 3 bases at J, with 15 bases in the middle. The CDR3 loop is CASSQFASKGTDTQYF. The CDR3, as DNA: TGTGCCAGCAGCCAATTCGCTAGTAAAGGGACAGATACGCAGTATTTT.

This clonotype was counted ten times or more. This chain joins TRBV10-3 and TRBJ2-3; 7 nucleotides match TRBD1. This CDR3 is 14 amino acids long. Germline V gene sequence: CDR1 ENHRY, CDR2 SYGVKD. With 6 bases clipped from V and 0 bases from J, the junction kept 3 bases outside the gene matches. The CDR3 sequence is CAIRPGQSTDTQYF. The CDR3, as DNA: TGTGCCATCAGACCGGGACAGAGCACAGATACGCAGTATTTT.

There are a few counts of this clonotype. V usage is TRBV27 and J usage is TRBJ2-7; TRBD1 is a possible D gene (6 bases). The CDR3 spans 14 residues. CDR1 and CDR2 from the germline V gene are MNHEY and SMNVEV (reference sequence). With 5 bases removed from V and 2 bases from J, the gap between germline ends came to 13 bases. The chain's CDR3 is CASSEHRAPYEQYF. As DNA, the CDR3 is TGTGCCAGCAGTGAGCACAGGGCCCCCTACGAGCAGTACTTC.

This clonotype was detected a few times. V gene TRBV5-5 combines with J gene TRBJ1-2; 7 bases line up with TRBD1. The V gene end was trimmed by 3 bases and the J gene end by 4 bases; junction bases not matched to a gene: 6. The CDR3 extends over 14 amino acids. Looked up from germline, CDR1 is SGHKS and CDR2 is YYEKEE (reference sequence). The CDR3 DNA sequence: TGTGCCAGCAGCTCCGAGACAGGGACCTATGGCTACACCTTC. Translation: CASSSETGTYGYTF.

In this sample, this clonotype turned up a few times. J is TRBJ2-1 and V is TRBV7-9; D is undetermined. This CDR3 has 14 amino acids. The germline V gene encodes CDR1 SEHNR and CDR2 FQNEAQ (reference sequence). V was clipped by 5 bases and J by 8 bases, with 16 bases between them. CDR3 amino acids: CASSRAGLRDEQFF. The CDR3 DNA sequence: TGTGCCAGCAGCAGGGCTGGGTTGCGAGATGAGCAGTTCTTC.

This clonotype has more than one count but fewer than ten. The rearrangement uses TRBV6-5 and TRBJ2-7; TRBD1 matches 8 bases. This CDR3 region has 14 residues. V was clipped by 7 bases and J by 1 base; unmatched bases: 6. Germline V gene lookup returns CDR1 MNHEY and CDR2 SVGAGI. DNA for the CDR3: TGTGCCAGCAAGATGGGACAGGAATCCTACGAGCAGTACTTC. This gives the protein CASKMGQESYEQYF.

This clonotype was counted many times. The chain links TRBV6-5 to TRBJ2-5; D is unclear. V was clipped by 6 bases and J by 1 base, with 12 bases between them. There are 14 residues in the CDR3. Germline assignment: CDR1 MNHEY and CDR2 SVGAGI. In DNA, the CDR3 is TGTGCCAGCAGGAACCGGGCCGCCCAAGAGACCCAGTACTTC. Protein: CASRNRAAQETQYF.

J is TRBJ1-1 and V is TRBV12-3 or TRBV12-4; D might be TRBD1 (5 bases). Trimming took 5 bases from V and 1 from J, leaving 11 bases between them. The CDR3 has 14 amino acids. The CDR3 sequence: CASSLWTKNTEAFF. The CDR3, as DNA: TGTGCCAGCAGTCTGTGGACAAAGAACACTGAAGCTTTCTTT.

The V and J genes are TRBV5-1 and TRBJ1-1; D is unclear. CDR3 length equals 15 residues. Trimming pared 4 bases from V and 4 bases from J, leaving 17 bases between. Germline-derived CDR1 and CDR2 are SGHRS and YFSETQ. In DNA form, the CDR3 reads TGCGCCAGCAGCCCCAACACGGAAGGGAGCACTGAAGCTTTCTTT. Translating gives CASSPNTEGSTEAFF. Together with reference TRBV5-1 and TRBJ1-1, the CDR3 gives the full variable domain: KAGVTQTPRYLIKTRGQQVTLSCSPISGHRSVSWYQQTPGQGLQFLFEYFSETQRNKGNFPGRFSGRQFSNSRSEMNVSTLELGDSALYLCASSPNTEGSTEAFFGQGTRLTVV.

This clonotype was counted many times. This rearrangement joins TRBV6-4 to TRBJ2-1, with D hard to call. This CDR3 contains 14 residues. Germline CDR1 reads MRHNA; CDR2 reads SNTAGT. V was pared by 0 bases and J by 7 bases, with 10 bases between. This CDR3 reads CASSDSIPGNEQFF. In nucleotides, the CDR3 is TGTGCCAGCAGTGACTCGATCCCCGGGAATGAGCAGTTCTTC.

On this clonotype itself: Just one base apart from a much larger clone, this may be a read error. CDR3 sequence reads: CANRETSGGSLEQYF. DNA for the CDR3: TGTGCCAACAGGGAGACTAGCGGGGGGTCCCTTGAGCAGTACTTC. The chain carries TRBV10-3 and TRBJ2-7, with TRBD2 matching 13 bases. V was pared by 10 bases and J by 7 bases, with 13 bases of the junction left unmatched. The CDR3 has 15 amino acids. Germline lookup yields CDR1 ENHRY and CDR2 SYGVKD.

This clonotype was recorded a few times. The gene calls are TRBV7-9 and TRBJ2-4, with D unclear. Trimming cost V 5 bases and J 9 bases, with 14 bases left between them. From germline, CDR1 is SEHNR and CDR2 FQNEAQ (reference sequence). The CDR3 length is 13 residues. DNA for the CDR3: TGTGCCAGCAGCAGAGACGAGACGAGCATTCAGTACTTC. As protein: CASSRDETSIQYF.